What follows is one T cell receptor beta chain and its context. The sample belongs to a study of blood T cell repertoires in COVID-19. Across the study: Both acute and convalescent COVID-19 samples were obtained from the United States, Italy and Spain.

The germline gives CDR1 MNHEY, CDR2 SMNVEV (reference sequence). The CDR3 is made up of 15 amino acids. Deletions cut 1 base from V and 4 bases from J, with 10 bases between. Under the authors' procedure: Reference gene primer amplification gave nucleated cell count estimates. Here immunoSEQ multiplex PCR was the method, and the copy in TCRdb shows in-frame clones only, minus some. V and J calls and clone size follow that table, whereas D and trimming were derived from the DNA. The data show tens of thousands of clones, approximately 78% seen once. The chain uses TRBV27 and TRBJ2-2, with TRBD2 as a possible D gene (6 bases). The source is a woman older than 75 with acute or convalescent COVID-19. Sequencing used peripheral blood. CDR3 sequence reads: CASSLLGGGTGELFF. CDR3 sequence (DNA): TGTGCCAGCAGTTTATTGGGGGGTGGCACCGGGGAGCTGTTTTTT.